These 3 T cell receptor beta chains were all obtained from the same sample, sequenced in a study of response to subunit inactivated influenza vaccine. TCRdb reprocessed the RT-PCR reads with MiXCR, giving one entry per CDR3 protein. In the table there are about 160,000 distinct CDR3 sequences, 11% of which are singletons. Sequenced material: non-naive T cells sorted from PBMCs, taken 45 days after vaccination. Receptors were obtained from a man aged 50 or older who received an inactivated influenza vaccine.

This chain connects TRBV27 to TRBJ2-1, with D perhaps TRBD2 (5 bases). Germline V gene sequence: CDR1 MNHEY, CDR2 SMNVEV (reference sequence). Trimming shortened V by 5 bases and J by 0 bases, and 14 bases separated the two germline ends. This CDR3 has 16 residues. The CDR3 bases are TGTGCCAGCAGTACGGACTTAATTAGCTCCTACAATGAGCAGTTCTTC. It translates to CASSTDLISSYNEQFF.

The chain carries TRBV11-2 and TRBJ2-5, with 11 bases identical to TRBD2. Germline loops: CDR1 SGHAT, CDR2 FQNNGV. This CDR3 spans 15 amino acids. The junction had 3 bases not matched to a gene; V was cut back by 4 bases and J by 2 bases. The CDR3 DNA follows: TGTGCCAGCAGCTCCGGGACTAGCGGACAAGAGACCCAGTACTTC. It is translated as CASSSGTSGQETQYF.

This clonotype occurred many times. The chain recombines TRBV20-1 with TRBJ2-7, with 8 bases aligning to TRBD2. The CDR3 loop spans 16 amino acids. The V gene's germline CDR1 is DFQATT and CDR2 SNEGSKA (reference sequence). The trim removed 1 base at V and 2 bases at J, leaving 10 bases unmatched. The CDR3: CSARALGREVTYEQYF. The DNA for the CDR3 is TGCAGTGCTAGAGCCCTCGGGCGGGAGGTTACCTACGAGCAGTACTTC.